The rows below give T cell receptor beta chains drawn from one sample of a study of cytomegalovirus exposure and HLA in healthy donors. Using immunoSEQ multiplex PCR, the repertoire was profiled, and TCRdb retains in-frame clones only, with some absent. The table includes 100,000 or so clones, approximately 74% detected once. Sample: PBMCs. These receptors were taken from a woman aged 40 to 50 in good health and CMV-seronegative. Both conserved end residues are part of each CDR3. Fields, in order: V gene, D gene, J gene, clone size, CDR3 DNA, CDR3 protein. A D gene is named only where the DNA matches it firmly. Expanded clones get a size class; other rows say once, few or many, or leave the size out.

TRBV4-2	TRBD2	TRBJ2-1	-	TGTGCCAGCAGCCAGCCTACTAGCGGGGGATCCTACAATGAGCAGTTCTTC	CASSQPTSGGSYNEQFF
TRBV19	-	TRBJ2-2	-	TGTGCCAGTAGATACAAAGGGGAGCTGTTTTTT	CASRYKGELFF
TRBV5-4	TRBD1	TRBJ1-4	few	TGTGCCAGCAGCAAGGGACAGGGCGATGAAAAACTGTTTTTT	CASSKGQGDEKLFF
TRBV7-8	-	TRBJ2-1	once	TGTGCCAGCAGCCTCTGGACAGAACGGCAGTTCTTC	CASSLWTERQFF
TRBV6-5	-	TRBJ2-7	once	TGTGCCAGCAGCATTACAGGGTTCTCCTACGAGCAGTACTTC	CASSITGFSYEQYF
TRBV28	-	TRBJ2-7	few	TGTGCCAGCAGTTTGACCCGCTACAGGTCGAGCTCCTACGAGCAGTACTTC	CASSLTRYRSSSYEQYF
TRBV7-8	-	TRBJ2-4	-	TGTGCCAGCAGCTTAGAAGGACAGGGAGGGAAAAACATTCAGTACTTC	CASSLEGQGGKNIQYF
TRBV7-2	-	TRBJ1-2	once	TGTGCCAGCAGCTTAGCCAGCGCGGCCTTTTATGGCTACACCTTC	CASSLASAAFYGYTF
TRBV7-3	TRBD1	TRBJ2-7	-	TGTGCCAGCAGCTCAGGGACAGGGTCGGGGTACGAGCAGTACTTC	CASSSGTGSGYEQYF
TRBV4-1	TRBD2	TRBJ2-1	-	TGCGCCAGCAGCCAAGAATTACTAGCGGGGGACAATGAGCAGTTCTTC	CASSQELLAGDNEQFF
TRBV30	-	TRBJ2-7	-	TGTGCCTGGAGTGTATGGGCAGGGAAGAGGTACGAGCAGTACTTC	CAWSVWAGKRYEQYF
TRBV5-1	TRBD2	TRBJ2-1	-	TGCGCCAGCAGCTTGACGGCGCTAGCGGGAGAGTTCTTC	CASSLTALAGEFF
TRBV30	-	TRBJ1-5	-	TGTGCCTGGACCACAGGGAATCAGCCCCAGCATTTT	CAWTTGNQPQHF
TRBV10-3	-	TRBJ2-7	-	TGTGCCATCAGTCAGGGTAACGAGCAGTACTTC	CAISQGNEQYF
TRBV7-2	TRBD2	TRBJ2-5	-	TGTGCCAGCAGCTGGGGGCGGACTAGCGGGGGGGCCGCCGAGACCCAGTACTTC	CASSWGRTSGGAAETQYF
TRBV7-9	-	TRBJ1-1	-	TGTTCCAGCAGCTTGGTAGGCCAGGCCACTGAAGCTTTCTTT	CSSSLVGQATEAFF
TRBV7-9	-	TRBJ1-3	-	TGTGCCAGCAGCCAGACGGGGGTTGCGCACACACACTCTGGAAACACCATATATTTT	CASSQTGVAHTHSGNTIYF
TRBV5-5	-	TRBJ2-7	-	TGTGCCAGCAGCCTCCTAGAGTTCTACGAGCAGTACTTC	CASSLLEFYEQYF
TRBV27	TRBD1	TRBJ2-7	-	TGTGCCAGCAGTTTAGTAGGGGGACAGGGGGCCTACGAGCAGTACTTC	CASSLVGGQGAYEQYF
TRBV18	TRBD1	TRBJ2-3	-	TGTGCCAGCTCACCGTGGACAGGGGGCACAGATACGCAGTATTTT	CASSPWTGGTDTQYF
TRBV10-3	TRBD1	TRBJ2-5	few	TGTGCCATCAGCCAGCCGGGACAGGGGGAGACCCAGTACTTC	CAISQPGQGETQYF
TRBV19	-	TRBJ2-7	-	TGTGCCGCGTCGAGTGGCAGGACCTACGAGCAGTACTTC	CAASSGRTYEQYF
TRBV2	TRBD1	TRBJ2-7	-	TGTGCCAGCAGGTCTGACAGGGCCGAGCAGTACTTC	CASRSDRAEQYF
TRBV5-1	TRBD2	TRBJ2-1	-	TGCGCCACCCGAAGGACTAGCGGGAGCAATGAGCAGTTCTTC	CATRRTSGSNEQFF
TRBV5-1	TRBD2	TRBJ2-7	-	TGCGCCAGCAGCTTGGAAGGCGGGAGTTCGGACGAGCAGTACTTC	CASSLEGGSSDEQYF
TRBV5-6	-	TRBJ2-3	-	TGTGCCAGCAGCCGTGCGACTAGTCGGAGCACAGATACGCAGTATTTT	CASSRATSRSTDTQYF
TRBV7-9	-	TRBJ1-1	-	TGTTCCAGCAGCATACACAGGGTCGGAGCTTTCTTT	CSSSIHRVGAFF
TRBV4-2	TRBD1	TRBJ2-3	-	TGTGCCAGCAGCCAAAAACTTCCCGGGACAGCCTACACAGATACGCAGTATTTT	CASSQKLPGTAYTDTQYF
TRBV28	-	TRBJ1-4	-	TGTGCCAGCAGTTTATATAGACGTCCGGAACAGAATGAAAAACTGTTTTTT	CASSLYRRPEQNEKLFF
TRBV5-1	-	TRBJ2-3	-	TGCGCCAGCAGCACCCCGGGAAGCACAGATACGCAGTATTTT	CASSTPGSTDTQYF
TRBV19	-	TRBJ1-2	-	TGTGCCAGTAGTACGGGATGGCCTTATGGCTACACCTTC	CASSTGWPYGYTF
TRBV6-6	-	TRBJ2-6	-	TGTGCCAGCACCGTCTCTGGGGCCAACGTCCTGACTTTC	CASTVSGANVLTF
TRBV7-2	TRBD1	TRBJ1-3	-	TGTGCCAGCAGCTTAGTGGGACAGGTCGCAAACACCATATATTTT	CASSLVGQVANTIYF
TRBV15	-	TRBJ2-3	-	TGTGCCACCAGCAGAGATCGGATGAGGCTAGATACGCAGTATTTT	CATSRDRMRLDTQYF
TRBV4-1	-	TRBJ2-3	-	TGCGCCAGCAGCCCCCCGACAGATACGCAGTATTTT	CASSPPTDTQYF
TRBV6-5	TRBD1	TRBJ1-1	-	TGTGCCAGCAGTTATGCACAGGGGTTAGAAGCTTTCTTT	CASSYAQGLEAFF
TRBV27	-	TRBJ2-7	once	TGTGCCAGCTACACCCCCGGGAGATCCGAGCAGTACTTC	CASYTPGRSEQYF
TRBV9	-	TRBJ1-4	-	TGTGCCAGCAGCGTAGGGGCAGAGCTTAATGAAAAACTGTTTTTT	CASSVGAELNEKLFF
TRBV7-2	TRBD1	TRBJ1-3	-	TGTGCCAGCAGCCAACGAGCTCCCAGGGGGTTCAATGGAAACACCATATATTTT	CASSQRAPRGFNGNTIYF
TRBV2	TRBD2	TRBJ2-3	-	TGTGCCAGCAGTGATGGACTAGCGGGAGGGCCAGATACGCAGTATTTT	CASSDGLAGGPDTQYF
TRBV28	TRBD1	TRBJ2-2	-	TGTGCCAGCAGGAAGGACAGGGACACCGGGGAGCTGTTTTTT	CASRKDRDTGELFF
TRBV7-9	-	TRBJ2-1	few	TGTGCCAGCAGCTTAGTCCGCGGCGTGTACAATGAGCAGTTCTTC	CASSLVRGVYNEQFF
TRBV16	TRBD1	TRBJ2-3	few	TGTGCCAGCAGCCAATCATTTCAGGGGGCAACAGATACGCAGTATTTT	CASSQSFQGATDTQYF
TRBV6-5	TRBD1	TRBJ1-2	-	TGTGCCAGCAGTACCGGGACAGGGAATGGCTACACCTTC	CASSTGTGNGYTF
TRBV11-1	TRBD2	TRBJ2-1	-	TGTGCCAGCAGCTTCCTAGCGGGAGTCATCAACAATGAGCAGTTCTTC	CASSFLAGVINNEQFF
TRBV29-1	TRBD2	TRBJ2-1	-	TGCAGCGTTGCCGGACTAGCGGGGGGGCCTGAGCAGTTCTTC	CSVAGLAGGPEQFF
TRBV2	-	TRBJ2-3	-	TGTGCCAGCCAGAAGGTGGGGCGGGACACAGATACGCAGTATTTT	CASQKVGRDTDTQYF
TRBV9	TRBD2	TRBJ2-3	-	TGTGCCAGCAGCATCCTAGCGGGGGCGGGGACAGATACGCAGTATTTT	CASSILAGAGTDTQYF